The following is a TCR beta chain sequence with its context. Its matching antigen is unknown. This entry belongs to a study of T-cell reconstitution after alpha-beta-depleted transplantation in children. Overall study results and limits: Several hundred expanded graft clones reportedly gave rise to the alpha-beta T cells present about two months after transplant. When one year had passed after transplant, most T-cell counts and diversity came from newly produced T cells.

TCRbeta library preparation incorporated unique molecular identifiers. TCRdb re-called the PCR reads with MiXCR, one entry per CDR3 protein. The sample records about a million distinct CDR3 sequences, about 30% being singletons. Germline V gene lookup returns CDR1 DFQATT and CDR2 SNEGSKA (reference sequence). V was pared by 5 bases and J by 0 bases, with 18 bases between. The CDR3 is made up of 16 amino acids. The chain uses TRBV20-1 and TRBJ2-3, with D perhaps being TRBD1 or TRBD2 (5 bases each). Sequences were derived from PBMCs, mostly from graft donor cells, sampled 360 days after TCRalphabeta/CD19-depleted stem cell transplant. The TCR was taken from a boy younger than two who had a stem cell transplant for SCID, so the T cells may come from the graft donor. DNA of the CDR3: TGCAGTGCTCCACCGGGACGTCGGGGTAGCACAGATACGCAGTATTTT. This gives the protein CSAPPGRRGSTDTQYF.